One and the same sample provided the 7 T cell receptor beta chains below, sequenced in a study of T cell responses to AZD1222 COVID-19 vaccine. Repertoires were generated with immunoSEQ multiplex PCR, while TCRdb's copy carries only in-frame clones and drops some. Among 200,000 or so clones listed, around 93% were seen once. The material sequenced was peripheral blood, taken on day 0 of AZD1222 vaccination. These TCRs come from an adult in good health.

This clone was seen just once. V is TRBV28 and J is TRBJ2-3; D possibly corresponds to TRBD2 (6 bases). Trimming pared 6 bases from V and 1 base from J, leaving 14 bases between. The germline CDR1 and CDR2 sequences are MDHEN and SYDVKM. CDR3 length equals 15 residues. The CDR3 DNA reads as TGTGCCAGCAGCTTCGGGACTTTGGGCACAGATACGCAGTATTTT. It is translated as CASSFGTLGTDTQYF. Based on the CDR3 plus reference TRBV28 and TRBJ2-3, the full variable domain is DVKVTQSSRYLVKRTGEKVFLECVQDMDHENMFWYRQDPGLGLRLIYFSYDVKMKEKGDIPEGYSVSREKKERFSLILESASTNQTSMYLCASSFGTLGTDTQYFGPGTRLTVL.

The J gene is TRBJ1-2, the V gene TRBV18, with D unresolved. Germline V gene sequence: CDR1 KGHSH, CDR2 LQKENI. Trimming removed 4 bases from V and 4 bases from J, with 4 bases in between. The CDR3 spans 11 residues. The CDR3 region is CASSQVYGYTF. The DNA of the CDR3 is TGTGCCAGCTCACAGGTCTATGGCTACACCTTC.

The chain has TRBV5-1 and TRBJ2-3; tentatively, D is TRBD1 (6 bases). This CDR3 region has 15 residues. Germline V gene data show CDR1 as SGHRS and CDR2 as YFSETQ. V lost 8 bases and J lost 4, with 20 bases in between. CDR3 region: CASSLGQSEADTQYF. The CDR3, as DNA: TGCGCCAGTAGCCTCGGACAGTCGGAGGCAGATACGCAGTATTTT.

The chain has TRBV27 and TRBJ2-7, with unresolved D. CDR3 length: 15 amino acids. CDR1 is MNHEY and CDR2 is SMNVEV in the germline V gene (reference sequence). V was cut by 5 bases and J by 1 base, with 15 bases left in between. CDR3 in DNA: TGTGCCAGCAGTCCCTTATTTGGCAGTTCCTACGAGCAGTACTTC. This codes for CASSPLFGSSYEQYF.

V usage is TRBV5-8 and J usage is TRBJ2-1; 8 bases line up with TRBD2. This CDR3 is 16 amino acids long. Germline V gives CDR1 SGHTS, CDR2 YDEGEE. J gave up 2 bases and V 0 bases, and 4 bases lay outside the gene matches. As DNA, the CDR3 is TGTGCCAGCAGCTTGGAACTAGCGGACCCCTACAATGAGCAGTTCTTC. It specifies CASSLELADPYNEQFF.

This clone has only a few counts. The chain recombines TRBV5-4 with TRBJ1-3; 7 bases fit TRBD1. Unmatched junction bases numbered 11, after V lost 7 bases and J lost 4 bases. The CDR3 length is 15 residues. Looked up from germline, CDR1 is SGHNT and CDR2 is YYREEE (reference sequence). CDR3 DNA sequence: TGTGCCAGCGGAGGACCCGGGACAGACGGAAACACCATATATTTT. This translates into CASGGPGTDGNTIYF.

The chain employs TRBV14 and TRBJ2-1, with D perhaps matching TRBD1 (6 bases). V shed 1 base and J shed 6 bases, with 10 bases lying between them. CDR3 length: 14 amino acids. The germline gives CDR1 SGHDN, CDR2 FVKESK. This chain's CDR3 is CASSQGAGVNEQFF. DNA of the CDR3: TGTGCCAGCAGCCAAGGGGCAGGGGTCAATGAGCAGTTCTTC.